Listed below are T cell receptor beta chains from one sample, sequenced in a study of T cell responses to AZD1222 COVID-19 vaccine. Repertoires were generated with immunoSEQ multiplex PCR, while TCRdb's copy carries only in-frame clones and drops some. Here the sample spans more than 85,000 clones, around 89% being singletons. The sequences come from peripheral blood, collected on day 0 of AZD1222 vaccination. These receptors were collected from an adult in good health. CDR3s include the opening cysteine and the closing phenylalanine or tryptophan. A D gene is named only where the DNA matches it firmly.

D gene,V gene,J gene,CDR3 protein,CDR3 DNA
TRBD2,TRBV28,TRBJ2-6,CASTLGGAGANVLTF,TGTGCCAGCACCCTGGGAGGGGCTGGGGCCAACGTCCTGACTTTC
.,TRBV5-5,TRBJ1-1,CASNLWLNTEAFF,TGTGCCAGCAACCTTTGGCTGAACACTGAAGCTTTCTTT
TRBD1,TRBV3-1/TRBV3-2,TRBJ2-5,CASSQDDRGQGETQYF,TGTGCCAGCAGCCAGGACGACAGGGGGCAAGGAGAGACCCAGTACTTC
TRBD1,TRBV28,TRBJ1-1,CASSVPTDRGKAFF,TGTGCCAGCAGTGTACCTACGGACAGGGGGAAAGCTTTCTTT
.,TRBV28,TRBJ1-2,CASSLGGGNGYTF,TGTGCCAGCAGTTTGGGGGGCGGGAATGGCTACACCTTC
.,TRBV15,TRBJ2-7,CATSRDLQGSLYEQYF,TGTGCCACCAGCAGAGATCTGCAGGGCTCTCTCTACGAGCAGTACTTC
TRBD2,TRBV2,TRBJ2-5,CASIIRSGEGTQYF,TGTGCCAGCATAATCCGGTCGGGGGAGGGGACCCAGTACTTC
.,TRBV10-2,TRBJ1-1,CASSVAQTEAFF,TGCGCCAGCAGCGTCGCACAGACCGAAGCTTTCTTT
TRBD1,TRBV9,TRBJ1-3,CASSVASSGGSGNTIYF,TGTGCCAGCAGCGTAGCTTCGTCAGGGGGCTCTGGAAACACCATATATTTT
.,TRBV6-5,TRBJ1-5,CASRGARGKGQPQHF,TGTGCCAGCAGAGGTGCGAGGGGAAAGGGTCAGCCCCAGCATTTT
TRBD1,TRBV5-1,TRBJ1-6,CASSLYGTDNSPLHF,TGCGCCAGCAGCTTGTATGGGACAGATAATTCACCCCTCCACTTT